This TCR beta chain was documented in a study of CD8+ T cells in alopecia areata. Study-wide background: After 6 to 18 months of tofacitinib, follow-up continued 6 months off drug. General study findings and limits: Numerous expanded lesional clones remained in scalp and blood during tofacitinib. Scalp sample sequencing also detects resident alphabeta T cells of normal skin.

Note on this clone: Antigen unknown.

RNA, once extracted, was reverse transcribed into cDNA for use as the sequencing template. Sequencing was performed with immunoSEQ multiplex PCR; in TCRdb, only in-frame clones are kept and a portion is missing. Found here are 110,000 to 150,000 clones, nearly 55% of them singletons; the top ten hold approximately 16%. Treatment denoted: oral pan-JAK inhibitor, 5-10 mg twice daily. It was from alopecia areata patients that lesional scalp punch biopsies and peripheral blood were collected. Germline lookup yields CDR1 MRHNA and CDR2 SNTAGT. The CDR3 has 15 residues. J gave up 5 bases and V 4 bases, and 5 bases lay outside the gene matches.

This chain connects TRBV6-4 to TRBJ2-1; 10 nucleotides agree with TRBD2. The sequence came from a human donor with alopecia areata. Sequences were derived from CD8+ T cells sorted from blood, sampled at week 4, from a patient treated with tofacitinib. The CDR3 loop reads CASSGLAGDNNEQFF. CDR3 DNA: TGTGCCAGCAGTGGCCTAGCGGGGGATAACAATGAGCAGTTCTTC.